Listed here are 23 T cell receptor beta chains from one sample, sequenced in a study of blood T cell repertoires in COVID-19. Generated by immunoSEQ multiplex PCR, the TCRdb table keeps only in-frame clones and is missing some. The repertoire holds 200,000 to 250,000 clones, around 84% seen once, with roughly 21% in the top ten. The material sequenced was peripheral blood. The receptor set was obtained from a man aged 30 to 39 with active or convalescent COVID-19.

This chain connects TRBV11-3 to TRBJ1-2, with 8 bases aligning to TRBD1. The V gene end was trimmed by 5 bases and the J gene end by 5 bases; junction bases not matched to a gene: 13. CDR1 and CDR2 from the germline V gene are SGHNT and YENEEA. CDR3 length: 16 residues. This chain's CDR3 is CASSRDRHSPHYGYTF. CDR3 in DNA: TGTGCCAGCAGCCGGGACAGGCATAGCCCTCATTATGGCTACACCTTC.

The V call is TRBV4-1, the J call TRBJ2-7, with D perhaps TRBD2 (6 bases). This CDR3 is 14 amino acids long. Germline values: CDR1 MGHRA, CDR2 YSYEKL. Deletions cut 1 base from V and 5 bases from J, with 12 bases between. CDR3 residues: CASSQGVIADEQYF. CDR3 coding DNA: TGCGCCAGCAGCCAAGGGGTCATAGCGGACGAGCAGTACTTC.

The chain employs TRBV18 and TRBJ1-2; D unclear. Germline V CDR1 and CDR2: KGHSH, LQKENI. The CDR3 has 14 residues. Deletions cut 1 base from V and 1 base from J, with 7 bases between. The CDR3 loop is CASSPQSGNYGYTF. CDR3 sequence (DNA): TGTGCCAGCTCACCACAAAGCGGTAACTATGGCTACACCTTC.

This rearrangement joins TRBV5-1 to TRBJ1-4; 8 positions match TRBD1. The V segment lost 3 bases and the J segment 7 bases; nucleotides outside the gene matches: 8. This CDR3 spans 15 amino acids. Germline CDR1 is SGHRS and CDR2 is YFSETQ. CDR3 loop: CASSSGTGGFEKLFF. The CDR3 DNA is TGCGCCAGCAGCTCCGGCACAGGGGGTTTTGAAAAACTGTTTTTT.

V usage is TRBV19 and J usage is TRBJ2-7; 8 bases agree with TRBD2. Germline V gene data show CDR1 as LNHDA and CDR2 as SQIVND (reference sequence). V gave up 9 bases and J gave up 6 bases; unmatched junction bases: 7. This CDR3 has 12 amino acids. The CDR3 reads CASSAGGLEQYF. The CDR3 DNA is TGTGCCAGCTCCGCGGGGGGCCTCGAGCAGTACTTC.

The rearrangement joins TRBV20-1 to TRBJ1-1; the D gene is possibly TRBD1 (5 bases). The V gene lost 3 bases and the J gene lost 13 bases, with 15 bases spanning the gap. Per the germline V gene, CDR1 is DFQATT and CDR2 is SNEGSKA (reference sequence). The CDR3 extends over 11 amino acids. The CDR3 sequence: CSASGGSHSFF. For the CDR3, the DNA is TGCAGTGCTAGCGGGGGATCTCATAGTTTCTTT.

V usage is TRBV7-2 and J usage is TRBJ2-5; D possibly corresponds to TRBD2 (6 bases). The germline gives CDR1 SGHTA, CDR2 FQGNSA. The CDR3 is 16 amino acids. Deletions cut 3 bases from V and 4 bases from J, with 18 bases between. CDR3 residues: CASSFNTGVGGETQYF. The CDR3 DNA reads as TGTGCCAGCAGCTTTAACACGGGAGTAGGAGGAGAGACCCAGTACTTC. The variable domain in full, with the rest retrieved from reference TRBV7-2 and TRBJ2-5, is GAGVSQSPSNKVTEKGKDVELRCDPISGHTALYWYRQSLGQGLEFLIYFQGNSAPDKSGLPSDRFSAERTGGSVSTLTIQRTQQEDSAVYLCASSFNTGVGGETQYFGPGTRLLVL.

This chain connects TRBV25-1 to TRBJ1-2, with D maybe TRBD1 (6 bases). Trimming took off 1 base at V and 8 bases at J, with 14 bases between the two ends. In germline, CDR1 is MGHDK, CDR2 SYGVNS. The CDR3 is made up of 14 amino acids. The CDR3 DNA is TGTGCCAGCAGTGAATTCCCCGGACAGATCGGCTACACCTTC. Amino acid sequence: CASSEFPGQIGYTF.

The rearrangement joins TRBV5-6 to TRBJ1-1; possibly TRBD1 for D (5 bases). The germline V gene has CDR1 SGHDT and CDR2 YYEEEE. This CDR3 has 12 residues. V was clipped by 2 bases and J by 4 bases, with 6 bases between them. CDR3 sequence reads: CASSFRGTEAFF. CDR3 sequence (DNA): TGTGCCAGCAGCTTTAGGGGCACTGAAGCTTTCTTT.

The chain joins TRBV6-5 to TRBJ2-7, with 7 positions matching TRBD1. The V gene end was trimmed by 7 bases and the J gene end by 1 base; junction bases not matched to a gene: 4. This CDR3 has 13 residues. CDR1 MNHEY and CDR2 SVGAGI come from the germline V gene. In DNA form, the CDR3 reads TGTGCCAGCACCTACAGGGGTTCCTACGAGCAGTACTTC. Its protein is CASTYRGSYEQYF.

This chain uses TRBV30 with TRBJ1-2; D uncertain. The germline CDR1 and CDR2 sequences are GTSNPN and SVGIG (reference sequence). This CDR3 has 14 residues. Between the trimmed V and J ends, which lost 5 bases and 7 bases, there was a span of 20 bases. The DNA for the CDR3 is TGTGCCTGGGAAAGTTCCCCGGGGATTACTGGCTACACCTTC. This encodes CAWESSPGITGYTF.

The genes are TRBV19 and TRBJ2-7; 7 nucleotides match TRBD1. V lost 4 bases and J lost 6; bases outside the gene matches: 3. The CDR3 has 12 residues. From germline, CDR1 is LNHDA and CDR2 SQIVND (reference sequence). The CDR3 sequence is CASSTHRGEQYF. CDR3 DNA sequence: TGTGCCAGTAGTACCCACAGGGGCGAGCAGTACTTC.

CDR3 DNA: TGTGCCAGCAGCCCACACGGGGGGCGGGAGACCCAGTACTTC. This encodes CASSPHGGRETQYF. The chain couples TRBV7-3 to TRBJ2-5; possible D gene TRBD2, 7 bases. CDR3 length: 14 residues. Trimming took off 5 bases at V and 5 bases at J, with 15 bases between the two ends. Germline V gene sequence: CDR1 SGHTA, CDR2 FQGTGA.

The V and J genes are TRBV7-2 and TRBJ1-1; 7 nucleotides line up with TRBD1. The CDR3 loop spans 13 amino acids. After removal of 1 base from V and 6 bases from J, the junction contained 2 bases not matched to a gene. Looked up from germline, CDR1 is SGHTA and CDR2 is FQGNSA. The CDR3 loop is CASSLEQGSEAFF. In DNA form, the CDR3 reads TGTGCCAGCAGCTTAGAACAGGGGTCTGAAGCTTTCTTT.

This clone was picked up a small number of times. The V gene is TRBV7-5, the J gene TRBJ2-7; the tabulated D call, TRBD2, remains unverified against the DNA. TRBV7-5 is a recognized pseudogene. The CDR3 sequence is 11 residues long. CDR3 sequence reads: CVRSFVRGQYF. CDR3 DNA sequence: TGTGTCAGAAGCTTTGTCCGGGGGCAGTACTTC.

The chain has TRBV5-4 and TRBJ1-4; 10 bases are shared with TRBD1. CDR3 length: 15 amino acids. Germline assignment: CDR1 SGHNT and CDR2 YYREEE (reference sequence). The V segment lost 2 bases and the J segment 7 bases; nucleotides outside the gene matches: 5. CDR3 sequence (DNA): TGTGCCAGCAGCTTTGGCGGGACAGGGGTTGAAAAACTGTTTTTT. It is translated as CASSFGGTGVEKLFF. The variable domain in full, completed from reference TRBV5-4 and TRBJ1-4, reads ETGVTQSPTHLIKTRGQQVTLRCSSQSGHNTVSWYQQALGQGPQFIFQYYREEENGRGNFPPRFSGLQFPNYSSELNVNALELDDSALYLCASSFGGTGVEKLFFGSGTQLSVL.

The chain links TRBV7-2 to TRBJ2-7; weak D call: TRBD1 (5 bases). The CDR3 consists of 14 residues. V lost 5 bases, J lost 0 bases, and 11 bases lay in between. From germline, CDR1 is SGHTA and CDR2 FQGNSA. CDR3 region: CASSPDSSSYEQYF. The CDR3 region has the DNA TGTGCCAGCAGCCCAGACAGCAGCTCCTACGAGCAGTACTTC. Full variable domain (remainder filled in from reference TRBV7-2 and TRBJ2-7): GAGVSQSPSNKVTEKGKDVELRCDPISGHTALYWYRQSLGQGLEFLIYFQGNSAPDKSGLPSDRFSAERTGGSVSTLTIQRTQQEDSAVYLCASSPDSSSYEQYFGPGTRLTVT.

A few counts support this clone. The chain couples TRBV28 to TRBJ1-4, with D tentatively TRBD1 (5 bases). Trimming removed 4 bases at V and 5 bases at J, with 14 bases between. Germline assignment: CDR1 MDHEN and CDR2 SYDVKM. The CDR3 contains 15 residues. The CDR3, as DNA: TGTGCCAGCAGTTCCCACAGGTACCCCAATGAAAAACTGTTTTTT. Protein: CASSSHRYPNEKLFF.

The chain links TRBV19 to TRBJ1-6; 7 bases align to TRBD1. The CDR3 spans 14 residues. Germline V lookup: CDR1 LNHDA, CDR2 SQIVND (reference sequence). Losses at the gene ends were 9 bases for V and 9 bases for J; bases not matched to a gene: 11. DNA of the CDR3: TGTGCCAGCTCGGTCGGACAGGCTGGTTCACCCCTCCACTTT. Translating gives CASSVGQAGSPLHF.

The chain links TRBV4-2 to TRBJ2-2; weak D call: TRBD2 (5 bases). Looked up from germline, CDR1 is LGHNA and CDR2 is YNFKEQ. The CDR3 length is 11 residues. Trimming took off 11 bases at V and 6 bases at J, with 10 bases between the two ends. The CDR3 here is CAAQAAGELFF. CDR3 bases: TGTGCCGCCCAAGCGGCCGGGGAGCTGTTTTTT.

V gene TRBV7-2 combines with J gene TRBJ2-3, with TRBD2 identical over 9 bases. This CDR3 is built from 15 residues. Germline V gives CDR1 SGHTA, CDR2 FQGNSA. V lost 3 bases, J lost 4 bases, and 5 bases stayed unmatched. CDR3 sequence: CASSFSGSRADTQYF. DNA of the CDR3: TGTGCCAGCAGCTTTAGCGGGAGTCGCGCAGATACGCAGTATTTT.

This clone was picked up many times. This chain uses TRBV6-2 or TRBV6-3 with TRBJ1-2; unclear D gene. The V gene's germline CDR1 is MNHEY and CDR2 SVGEGT. V was shortened by 5 bases and J by 6 bases, with 16 bases between the two germline ends. This CDR3 comprises 14 residues. The CDR3 loop reads CASSPLGGRNGYTF. The CDR3 bases are TGTGCCAGCAGTCCACTAGGCGGGCGGAATGGCTACACCTTC.

The chain joins TRBV29-1 to TRBJ2-7, with D possibly matching TRBD1 (6 bases). Trimming stripped 7 bases from V and 0 bases from J, with 16 bases between. The germline gives CDR1 SQVTM, CDR2 ANQGSEA. This CDR3 is built from 14 residues. The CDR3 region is CSARTVFDSYEQYF. In nucleotides, the CDR3 is TGCAGCGCACGGACAGTCTTCGACTCCTACGAGCAGTACTTC.